The next 10 T cell receptor beta chains were all read from a single sample in a study of shared clonotypes between healthy human individuals. Clones were sequenced by immunoSEQ multiplex PCR, and TCRdb holds only the in-frame ones, with some missing. The table has 550,000 to 600,000 clones, 70% to 80% seen once; the top ten hold more than 10%. The specimen was PBMCs. These receptors all stem from a woman in her thirties or forties in good health. Some clones in this sample may be carry-over from other donors' samples.

V is TRBV7-2 and J is TRBJ2-7, with 9 nucleotides matching TRBD1. Germline V gene sequence: CDR1 SGHTA, CDR2 FQGNSA. This CDR3 has 18 amino acids. J lost 4 bases, V lost 3 bases, and 16 bases had no gene match. CDR3 region: CASSFEYSRRDRVYEQYF. The CDR3 DNA reads TGTGCCAGCAGCTTCGAATATTCACGCCGGGACAGGGTTTACGAGCAGTACTTC.

This clone occurred once. The rearrangement joins TRBV29-1 to TRBJ2-7, with 7 bases aligning to TRBD1. Germline loops: CDR1 SQVTM, CDR2 ANQGSEA. After removal of 6 bases from V and 5 bases from J, the junction contained 4 bases not matched to a gene. The length of the CDR3 is 11 residues. In nucleotides, the CDR3 is TGCAGCGTCCTCAGGGGGAACGAGCAGTACTTC. It is translated as CSVLRGNEQYF.

The chain joins TRBV7-9 to TRBJ2-1, with TRBD2 identical over 15 bases. Germline-derived CDR1 and CDR2 are SEHNR and FQNEAQ (reference sequence). Losses at the gene ends were 1 base for V and 9 bases for J; bases not matched to a gene: 4. The CDR3 is 16 residues long. The CDR3 region has the DNA TGTGCCAGCAGCTTAGGGACTAGCGGGAGGGCCGGTGAGCAGTTCTTC. Its translation is CASSLGTSGRAGEQFF.

This clone was recorded once. The V gene is TRBV14, the J gene TRBJ2-7, with 13 bases lining up with TRBD2. The ends lost 3 bases at V and 3 bases at J; junction bases unmatched: 5. In germline, CDR1 is SGHDN, CDR2 FVKESK. CDR3 length: 16 residues. The CDR3 nucleotides are TGTGCCAGCAGCCAGCCGGGACTAGCGGGGATCTACGAGCAGTACTTC. Translation gives CASSQPGLAGIYEQYF.

This clone was seen only a few times. Additional DNA sequences in this sample encode the identical CDR3. The CDR3 nucleotides are TGTGCCAGCGGCGGACTAGCGGACTACAATGAGCAGTTCTTC. Its translation: CASGGLADYNEQFF. This chain uses TRBV27 with TRBJ2-1, with 10 bases identical to TRBD2. The CDR3 covers 14 residues. Germline V gene lookup returns CDR1 MNHEY and CDR2 SMNVEV (reference sequence). With 8 bases clipped from V and 3 bases from J, the junction kept 4 bases outside the gene matches.

This sequence joins TRBV19 and TRBJ2-3; tentatively, D is TRBD1 (6 bases). Germline loops: CDR1 LNHDA, CDR2 SQIVND (reference sequence). The ends were cut back, 2 bases at V and 6 bases at J, with 9 bases in the middle. The CDR3 is made up of 13 amino acids. The CDR3 DNA reads TGTGCCAGTAGTATAACAGGGCAGGATACGCAGTATTTT. Its translation is CASSITGQDTQYF. Full variable domain (missing parts from reference TRBV19 and TRBJ2-3): DGGITQSPKYLFRKEGQNVTLSCEQNLNHDAMYWYRQDPGQGLRLIYYSQIVNDFQKGDIAEGYSVSREKKESFPLTVTSAQKNPTAFYLCASSITGQDTQYFGPGTRLTVL.

This clone was seen repeatedly, ten times or more. Other DNA sequences in the sample encode the same CDR3. The chain carries TRBV5-4 and TRBJ2-5; 7 nucleotides align to TRBD2. This CDR3 has 15 amino acids. Trimming cost V 4 bases and J 5 bases; bases outside gene matches: 11. Germline loops: CDR1 SGHNT, CDR2 YYREEE (reference sequence). CDR3 nucleotide sequence: TGTGCCAGCAGCCGGGGGGTAGCGGAGGGGGAGACCCAGTACTTC. Translating gives CASSRGVAEGETQYF.

The chain links TRBV2 to TRBJ2-5; D is unclear. The V gene's germline CDR1 is SNHLY and CDR2 FYNNEI. V was clipped by 5 bases and J by 4 bases, with 8 bases between them. The length of the CDR3 is 12 residues. The CDR3, as DNA: TGTGCCAGCAGTCAATATGGAGAGACCCAGTACTTC. This codes for CASSQYGETQYF.

This clone was detected only once. This chain joins TRBV7-2 and TRBJ2-3; 10 bases match TRBD2. Germline-derived CDR1 and CDR2 are SGHTA and FQGNSA. Trimming at V came to 3 bases and at J to 2 bases, leaving 8 bases not matched to a gene. The CDR3 has 17 residues. CDR3: CASSLLAGGRATDTQYF. The CDR3 DNA sequence: TGTGCCAGCAGCTTGTTAGCGGGAGGAAGGGCCACAGATACGCAGTATTTT.

J is TRBJ2-3 and V is TRBV7-9; D is unresolved. CDR1 and CDR2 (germline): SEHNR, FQNEAQ (reference sequence). This CDR3 has 12 amino acids. The germline V and J ends were trimmed by 5 bases and 3 bases, with 6 bases remaining between them. CDR3 residues: CASSDLTDTQYF. The CDR3 DNA sequence: TGTGCCAGCAGCGATTTGACAGATACGCAGTATTTT.